This T cell receptor beta chain was recovered during a study of human T cells and chemical hapten exposure. The germline gives CDR1 MDHEN, CDR2 SYDVKM. CDR3 length equals 11 residues. V was shortened by 3 bases and J by 13 bases, with 10 bases between the two germline ends. TCRdb independently ran MiXCR on the RACE reads; one entry per CDR3 protein. The repertoire holds some 80,000 distinct CDR3 sequences, roughly 10% seen once, with about 1.6% in the top ten. Documented time point: patch test 2, 6 weeks after DPC sensitization. The treatment is: therapeutic diphenylcyclopropenone sensitization with weekly scalp DPC.

The sequencing used whole blood, collected in connection with sensitization to the hapten diphenylcyclopropenone (DPC). The chain has TRBV28 and TRBJ2-4; maybe TRBD1 (5 bases). The clonotype was recovered from a man between 18 and 35 years old with alopecia areata. Some clones in this sample may be carry-over from other donors' samples. CDR3 amino acids: CASSFRGLQYF. The CDR3 DNA reads TGTGCCAGCAGTTTTAGGGGCCTACAGTACTTC.